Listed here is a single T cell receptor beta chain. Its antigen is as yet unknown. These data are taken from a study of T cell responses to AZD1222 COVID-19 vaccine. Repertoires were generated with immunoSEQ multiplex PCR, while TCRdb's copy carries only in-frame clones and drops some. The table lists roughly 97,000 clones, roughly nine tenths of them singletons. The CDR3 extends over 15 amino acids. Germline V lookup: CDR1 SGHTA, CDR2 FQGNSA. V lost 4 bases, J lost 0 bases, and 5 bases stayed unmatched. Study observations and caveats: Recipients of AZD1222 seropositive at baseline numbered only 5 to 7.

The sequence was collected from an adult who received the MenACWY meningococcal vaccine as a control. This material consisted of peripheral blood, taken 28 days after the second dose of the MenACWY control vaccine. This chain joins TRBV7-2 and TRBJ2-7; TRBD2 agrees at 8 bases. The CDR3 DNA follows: TGTGCCAGCAGCTCCTCAGCGGGGGACTCCTACGAGCAGTACTTC. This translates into CASSSSAGDSYEQYF.